The sequence of this T cell receptor (beta chain) was determined in a study of response to subunit inactivated influenza vaccine. In TCRdb, the RT-PCR reads were re-called with MiXCR into one record per CDR3 protein. The profile shows a few hundred thousand distinct CDR3 sequences, more than 9% of them singletons. V dropped 2 bases and J dropped 0 bases, with 19 bases sitting between them. This CDR3 region has 18 residues. Sequences were derived from non-naive T cells sorted from PBMCs, sampled roughly 2 weeks before vaccination. The genes are TRBV12-3 or TRBV12-4 and TRBJ2-5; D may be TRBD1 (6 bases). This TCR derives from a man aged 45-65 years who received an inactivated influenza vaccine. CDR3 loop: CASSLRQGSSTYQETQYF. The CDR3 nucleotides are TGTGCCAGCAGTTTAAGGCAGGGGAGCTCGACGTACCAAGAGACCCAGTACTTC.